This TCR beta chain was identified during a study of Tregs in tolerant kidney transplant recipients. Across the study: Related graft donors supplied nonmyeloablative bone marrow transplants, and mixed chimerism was transient. Study-level results: Biological reproducibility was not directly addressed in this study.

Using immunoSEQ multiplex PCR, the repertoire was profiled, and TCRdb retains in-frame clones only, with some absent. This table holds about 100,000 clones, around 89% found once. Concerning this clone: Its antigen is unknown.

Looked up from germline, CDR1 is SGHTA and CDR2 is FQGNSA. Trimming took off 2 bases at V and 5 bases at J, with 18 bases between the two ends. This CDR3 is 16 amino acids long. The TCR originated in a human donor who received a combined kidney and bone marrow transplant. The sequencing used CD4+ T cells from blood, collected before the transplant. This sequence joins TRBV7-2 and TRBJ1-2; D gene unclear. The CDR3 reads CASSLRRSQEGYGYTF. CDR3 nucleotide sequence: TGTGCCAGCAGCTTACGGCGATCCCAGGAAGGTTATGGCTACACCTTC.